Presented here are 10 T cell receptor beta chains from one specimen sequenced in a study of beta chain features in type 1 diabetes (dated by TCRdb to 2017 to 2018). Results and caveats for the whole study, not just this receptor: Type 1 diabetes patients showed a moderate but significant shortening of TCRB CDR3 length in all four CD4+ subsets.

No antigen has been assigned to these receptors. Receptors were amplified or captured by the immunoSEQ multiplex PCR assay. All of the isolated RNA was reverse transcribed with the High Capacity cDNA Reverse Transcription Kit, so expressed TCRB transcripts were sequenced. The clones in this table, taken by TCRdb from immuneACCESS, are in-frame only. Not every clone is retained; where verified, under half of the shortfall comes from an unresolved V gene, and the cause of the rest is unknown. This sample lists over 100,000 clones; roughly 15% were detected once. The top ten clonotypes cover roughly 2.5% of the sample. Sequencing input: central memory CD4+ T cells from blood. Source of these receptors: a man in his thirties or forties with type 1 diabetes.

The V and J genes are TRBV5-1 and TRBJ1-2; 7 bases fit TRBD1. V was clipped by 4 bases and J by 1 base; unmatched bases: 4. This CDR3 spans 14 amino acids. The germline CDR1 and CDR2 sequences are SGHRS and YFSETQ. In nucleotides, the CDR3 is TGCGCCAGCAGCACCCGGGACAGTAACTATGGCTACACCTTC. This gives the protein CASSTRDSNYGYTF.

The chain employs TRBV6-6 and TRBJ1-2, with 7 positions matching TRBD1. Germline-derived CDR1 and CDR2 are MNHNY and SVGAGI (reference sequence). The CDR3 has 14 amino acids. J was trimmed by 2 bases and V by 6 bases; bases with no gene match: 6. The CDR3 nucleotides are TGTGCCAGCAGGGGGGACAGCTCGAACTATGGCTACACCTTC. This codes for CASRGDSSNYGYTF.

This clone was picked up a small number of times. The V call is TRBV28, the J call TRBJ2-3, with TRBD1 as a possible D gene (7 bases). The CDR3 covers 13 residues. The V gene lost 7 bases and the J gene lost 3 bases, with 11 bases spanning the gap. CDR1 is MDHEN, CDR2 SYDVKM, per germline. The CDR3, as DNA: TGTGCCAGCACCCAGGGGGGTACAGATACGCAGTATTTT. Protein: CASTQGGTDTQYF. The full variable domain, with the rest looked up from reference TRBV28 and TRBJ2-3, is DVKVTQSSRYLVKRTGEKVFLECVQDMDHENMFWYRQDPGLGLRLIYFSYDVKMKEKGDIPEGYSVSREKKERFSLILESASTNQTSMYLCASTQGGTDTQYFGPGTRLTVL.

This clone was seen a handful of times. CDR3 coding DNA: TGTGCCATCAGTGAGGGACAGCTATACAATGAGCAGTTCTTC. This encodes CAISEGQLYNEQFF. The rearrangement links TRBV10-3 to TRBJ2-1; perhaps TRBD1 as D (6 bases). CDR1 and CDR2 (germline): ENHRY, SYGVKD. The CDR3 consists of 14 residues. The V end was cut by 2 bases, the J end by 4 bases, with 9 bases between.

The chain has TRBV11-3 and TRBJ2-7; no firm D call. V was clipped by 1 base and J by 0 bases, with 4 bases between them. The CDR3 is 13 residues long. Per the germline V gene, CDR1 is SGHNT and CDR2 is YENEEA. The CDR3, as DNA: TGTGCCAGCAGCTTAGGCAGCTCCTACGAGCAGTACTTC. This encodes CASSLGSSYEQYF. Based on the CDR3 plus reference TRBV11-3 and TRBJ2-7, the full variable domain is EAGVVQSPRYKIIEKKQPVAFWCNPISGHNTLYWYLQNLGQGPELLIRYENEEAVDDSQLPKDRFSAERLKGVDSTLKIQPAELGDSAVYLCASSLGSSYEQYFGPGTRLTVT.

V is TRBV2 and J is TRBJ2-7; either TRBD1 or TRBD2 may fit D (5 bases each). V was cut by 6 bases and J by 0 bases, with 9 bases left in between. The length of the CDR3 is 13 residues. Germline values: CDR1 SNHLY, CDR2 FYNNEI. The CDR3: CASRRDGSYEQYF. CDR3 DNA sequence: TGTGCCAGCAGACGGGACGGCTCCTACGAGCAGTACTTC.

There are a few counts of this clone. The genes are TRBV7-2 and TRBJ2-7, with D uncertain. CDR1 and CDR2 from the germline V gene are SGHTA and FQGNSA. Trimming left V 1 base short and J 2 bases short, with 6 bases between. The CDR3 is 13 residues long. The CDR3 sequence: CASSLGVAYEQYF. In DNA form, the CDR3 reads TGTGCCAGCAGCTTAGGCGTAGCCTACGAGCAGTACTTC.

This clone has only a few counts. This sequence joins TRBV29-1 and TRBJ2-3, with TRBD2 matching 8 bases. The CDR3 extends over 15 amino acids. V lost 7 bases, J lost 1 base, and 10 bases stayed unmatched. Per germline, CDR1 SQVTM and CDR2 ANQGSEA. The CDR3 loop reads CSAGLGRGGTDTQYF. CDR3 in DNA: TGCAGCGCCGGGTTGGGGCGGGGGGGCACAGATACGCAGTATTTT.

This clone was detected a few times. In the same sample, other DNA sequences code for this CDR3. CDR3 sequence reads: CASRYQETQYF. In nucleotides, the CDR3 is TGTGCCAGCCGGTACCAAGAGACCCAGTACTTC. The chain uses TRBV2 and TRBJ2-5, with D unclear. Germline V gene lookup returns CDR1 SNHLY and CDR2 FYNNEI. Deletions cut 8 bases from V and 0 bases from J, with 4 bases between. The CDR3 loop spans 11 amino acids.

The V gene is TRBV6-6, the J gene TRBJ1-6; TRBD1 is a possible D gene (6 bases). The CDR3 extends over 14 amino acids. Trimming removed 7 bases from V and 2 bases from J, with 9 bases in between. CDR1 is MNHNY, CDR2 SVGAGI, per germline (reference sequence). CDR3 coding DNA: TGTGCCAGCACGGGGGCGGCCTATAATTCACCCCTCCACTTT. It yields the protein CASTGAAYNSPLHF.